The 20 T cell receptor beta chains reported below all come from one sample, sequenced in a study of T cells in Graves' hyperthyroidism and ophthalmopathy. Amplification targeted TCR beta CDR3 regions from RNA transcripts. HTBI primers were employed in a first-round RT-PCR of the TCR CDR3. MiXCR, run by TCRdb on the multiplex PCR reads, gives a single entry per CDR3 protein. The sample lists roughly 840,000 distinct CDR3 sequences, 35% to 40% occurring once. The sequencing sample was made of blood. The receptors derive from a man aged 18 to 29 with Graves' hyperthyroidism.

This clonotype has a single count. A read error is possible here, since a much larger clone lies one base away. The chain uses TRBV14 and TRBJ2-6; D may match TRBD1 or TRBD2 (5 bases each). The CDR3 totals 15 residues. Germline V lookup: CDR1 SGHDN, CDR2 FVKESK. CDR3 sequence: CASSIGDPGVNVLTF. The CDR3 DNA sequence: TGTGCCAGCAGCATCGGGGACCCTGGGGTCAACGTCCTGACTTTC. The full variable domain, rest sourced from reference TRBV14 and TRBJ2-6, is EAGVTQFPSHSVIEKGQTVTLRCDPISGHDNLYWYRRVMGKEIKFLLHFVKESKQDESGMPNNRFLAERTGGTYSTLKVQPAELEDSGVYFCASSIGDPGVNVLTFGAGSRLTVL.

This clonotype was detected only once. The gene calls are TRBV15 and TRBJ2-7; D tentatively fits TRBD1 or TRBD2 (5 bases each). Trimming shortened V by 3 bases and J by 2 bases, and 14 bases separated the two germline ends. Germline values: CDR1 LNHNV, CDR2 YYDKDF (reference sequence). This CDR3 contains 15 residues. CDR3: CATSSGDRAAYEQYF. CDR3 DNA: TGTGCCACCAGCAGCGGGGACCGGGCCGCCTACGAGCAGTACTTC.

This clonotype has ten or more counts. This chain connects TRBV7-2 to TRBJ2-7; the D gene could be TRBD1 or TRBD2 (5 bases each). The V gene lost 4 bases and the J gene lost 2 bases, with 12 bases spanning the gap. This CDR3 region has 14 residues. In germline, CDR1 is SGHTA, CDR2 FQGNSA. CDR3 sequence: CASSWDGMTYEQYF. DNA of the CDR3: TGTGCCAGCAGCTGGGACGGGATGACCTACGAGCAGTACTTC.

V usage is TRBV13 and J usage is TRBJ2-7, with no clear D. Germline values: CDR1 PRHDT, CDR2 FYEKMQ (reference sequence). CDR3 length: 14 amino acids. The V and J ends lost 5 bases and 3 bases respectively, with 14 bases between them. In DNA, the CDR3 is TGTGCCAGCAGCAGGCTCACTGGGAACTACGAGCAGTACTTC. Encoded protein: CASSRLTGNYEQYF.

This clonotype showed up many times. The chain uses TRBV7-2 and TRBJ1-1; possible D gene TRBD1, 6 bases. Germline V gene lookup returns CDR1 SGHTA and CDR2 FQGNSA. V lost 0 bases to trimming and J lost 7 bases, with 15 bases between them. The CDR3 runs 15 residues. The CDR3 sequence: CASSLAVTGPNEAFF. In nucleotides, the CDR3 is TGTGCCAGCAGCTTAGCGGTGACAGGACCAAATGAAGCTTTCTTT.

This chain connects TRBV20-1 to TRBJ1-1; 7 nucleotides agree with TRBD1. CDR3 length: 13 residues. CDR1 DFQATT and CDR2 SNEGSKA come from the germline V gene (reference sequence). With V trimmed by 7 bases and J by 2 bases, 7 bases remained unmatched. The CDR3 DNA reads as TGCAGTGTCCTTGACAGGGCTAACACTGAAGCTTTCTTT. Encoded protein: CSVLDRANTEAFF.

This clonotype has ten or more counts. The CDR3, as DNA: TGTGCCATCAGGAAAAACCGGGACACTAACGAGCAGTACTTC. Translation gives CAIRKNRDTNEQYF. The chain recombines TRBV10-3 with TRBJ2-7, with D maybe TRBD1 (6 bases). Germline V gene lookup returns CDR1 ENHRY and CDR2 SYGVKD. The CDR3 runs 14 residues. V dropped 6 bases and J dropped 5 bases, with 17 bases sitting between them.

This clonotype was seen many times. The V gene is TRBV29-1, the J gene TRBJ1-2, with TRBD1 identical over 10 bases. The CDR3 sequence is 16 residues long. The germline V gene encodes CDR1 SQVTM and CDR2 ANQGSEA. The ends lost 0 bases at V and 2 bases at J; junction bases unmatched: 6. The CDR3 region is CSVEDRWGQGNYGYTF. The CDR3 region has the DNA TGCAGCGTTGAAGATCGCTGGGGACAGGGGAACTATGGCTACACCTTC.

Comments on this clonotype: This may stem from a read error, because a much larger clone lies one nucleotide away. The chain has TRBV29-1 and TRBJ1-4; no clear D. Germline V gene data show CDR1 as SQVTM and CDR2 as ANQGSEA. This CDR3 is 13 amino acids long. DNA of the CDR3: TGCAGCGTTGTGTCTCATATTAATGAAAGACTGTTTTTT. It codes for CSVVSHINERLFF.

J is TRBJ1-4 and V is TRBV29-1; D remains ambiguous. Germline lookup yields CDR1 SQVTM and CDR2 ANQGSEA. The CDR3 has 12 amino acids. Here the CDR3 DNA reads TGCGCTAATAGCGGGAAGGCCGAAAAACTGTTTTTT. This sequence encodes CANSGKAEKLFF. The full variable domain, completed using reference TRBV29-1 and TRBJ1-4, is SAVISQKPSRDICQRGTSLTIQCQVDSQVTMMFWYRQQPGQSLTLIATANQGSEATYESGFVIDKFPISRPNLTFSTLTVSNMSPEDSSIYLCANSGKAEKLFFGSGTQLSVL.

The J gene is TRBJ1-1, the V gene TRBV3-1; 8 positions agree with TRBD1. The length of the CDR3 is 14 residues. J lost 3 bases, V lost 3 bases, and 3 bases had no gene match. Germline V CDR1 and CDR2: LGHDT, YNNKEL (reference sequence). CDR3 nucleotides: TGTGCCAGCAGCCACCTGACAGGGGACACTGAAGCTTTCTTT. Its translation is CASSHLTGDTEAFF.

About this clonotype: Germline is not matched at one junction end, which may reflect a read error. The rearrangement joins TRBV7-3 to TRBJ2-5; possible D gene TRBD1, 6 bases. The germline V gene encodes CDR1 SGHTA and CDR2 FQGTGA. This CDR3 has 14 amino acids. The CDR3 DNA reads as TGTGCCGGCAGCTTTAAAGGGGGTCATGAGACCCAGTACTTC. Residues: CAGSFKGGHETQYF.

The rearrangement uses TRBV7-9 and TRBJ1-5; 7 bases align to TRBD1. Germline CDR1 SEHNR, CDR2 FQNEAQ (reference sequence). The ends lost 3 bases at V and 7 bases at J; junction bases unmatched: 9. The CDR3 runs to 15 residues. The CDR3 nucleotides are TGTGCCAGCAGCTTCGGGACAGCGGCTTACCAGCCCCAGCATTTT. Encoded protein: CASSFGTAAYQPQHF. The full variable domain, with the rest looked up from reference TRBV7-9 and TRBJ1-5, is DTGVSQNPRHKITKRGQNVTFRCDPISEHNRLYWYRQTLGQGPEFLTYFQNEAQLEKSRLLSDRFSAERPKGSFSTLEIQRTEQGDSAMYLCASSFGTAAYQPQHFGDGTRLSIL.

The chain couples TRBV7-3 to TRBJ2-7; 8 bases fit TRBD2. V dropped 2 bases and J dropped 5; count of bases not matched to a gene: 8. Germline V gene sequence: CDR1 SGHTA, CDR2 FQGTGA. The CDR3 contains 15 residues. For the CDR3, the DNA is TGTGCCAGCAGCTTAGCGCCCAGCGGGAGTAACGAGCAGTACTTC. This codes for CASSLAPSGSNEQYF. Filled out from reference TRBV7-3 and TRBJ2-7, the complete variable domain reads GAGVSQTPSNKVTEKGKYVELRCDPISGHTALYWYRQSLGQGPEFLIYFQGTGAADDSGLPNDRFFAVRPEGSVSTLKIQRTERGDSAVYLCASSLAPSGSNEQYFGPGTRLTVT.

This clonotype was found many times. The J gene is TRBJ1-2, the V gene TRBV28; unclear D gene. V gave up 5 bases and J gave up 6 bases, with 13 bases separating them. The CDR3 has 13 residues. From germline, CDR1 is MDHEN and CDR2 SYDVKM. The CDR3 DNA follows: TGTGCCAGCAGTGTCACCTACTCACATGGCTACACCTTC. This encodes CASSVTYSHGYTF.

This clonotype has more than one count but fewer than ten. The chain is built from TRBV7-9 and TRBJ1-4; D is possibly TRBD1 (6 bases). Germline values: CDR1 SEHNR, CDR2 FQNEAQ (reference sequence). V was pared by 6 bases and J by 3 bases, with 17 bases between. CDR3 length equals 16 residues. CDR3 sequence reads: CASSSVGARANEKLFF. CDR3 DNA: TGTGCCAGCAGTTCCGTGGGGGCGCGGGCTAATGAAAAACTGTTTTTT.

The V gene is TRBV4-1, the J gene TRBJ2-5, with D tentatively TRBD1 (6 bases). Deletions cut 0 bases from V and 7 bases from J, with 15 bases between. The CDR3 contains 15 residues. Germline V gene lookup returns CDR1 MGHRA and CDR2 YSYEKL. CDR3 region: CASSQDSTGTATQYF. In DNA form, the CDR3 reads TGCGCCAGCAGCCAAGATAGTACAGGGACGGCGACCCAGTACTTC.

This clonotype was detected many times. The chain links TRBV2 to TRBJ1-1; D perhaps matches TRBD1 (5 bases). The CDR3 is made up of 12 amino acids. V was shortened by 7 bases and J by 6 bases, with 12 bases between the two germline ends. The germline V gene has CDR1 SNHLY and CDR2 FYNNEI. The CDR3 coding sequence is TGTGCCAGCACCAGGGATGCGTCTGAAGCTTTCTTT. This codes for CASTRDASEAFF.

This clonotype was seen at least ten times. The chain has TRBV20-1 and TRBJ2-5, with D possibly matching TRBD1 (6 bases). The CDR3 consists of 15 residues. The germline V and J ends were trimmed by 5 bases and 5 bases, with 21 bases remaining between them. Germline loops: CDR1 DFQATT, CDR2 SNEGSKA (reference sequence). CDR3: CSAEGVMGAGETQYF. CDR3 coding DNA: TGCAGTGCTGAGGGGGTGATGGGGGCTGGGGAGACCCAGTACTTC.

Only a few counts were recorded for this clonotype. CDR3 loop: CASSPRTSGGTGELFF. CDR3 nucleotide sequence: TGTGCCAGCAGCCCCCGGACTAGCGGAGGGACCGGGGAGCTGTTTTTT. The rearrangement joins TRBV7-9 to TRBJ2-2, with TRBD2 matching 10 bases. CDR3 length: 16 amino acids. V trimming: 5 bases; J trimming: 5 bases; junction bases outside the gene matches: 8. Germline loops: CDR1 SEHNR, CDR2 FQNEAQ (reference sequence).